The entry below describes one TCR beta chain. Its antigen is unidentified. The PCR had 60 Vbeta and 13 Jbeta primers. Method: immunoSEQ multiplex PCR; TCRdb's copy keeps in-frame clones and lacks some. The table records about 120,000 clones, 80% of them present only once. Germline V lookup: CDR1 KGHSH, CDR2 LQKENI. V shed 3 bases and J 4 bases; nucleotides not matched to a gene: 15. The CDR3 sequence is 17 residues long. This sample was included in a study of cytomegalovirus exposure and HLA in healthy donors. Overall study results and limits: Later genetic work tied a missense DCLRE1C variant to beta-chain V and J trimming. According to the study, around 160 TCR beta chains were cytomegalovirus-associated.

This receptor was obtained from a female donor in good health and CMV-seropositive. The genes are TRBV18 and TRBJ2-7; TRBD1 agrees at 7 bases. Sequencing was done on a sample of PBMCs. DNA of the CDR3: TGTGCCAGCTCACCCAAGCATGGGGGACAGCACCCGTACGAGCAGTACTTC. As protein: CASSPKHGGQHPYEQYF.